A single sample is the source of the 8 T cell receptor beta chains below, sequenced in a study of cytomegalovirus exposure and HLA in healthy donors. Primers for the PCR totalled 60 Vbeta and 13 Jbeta. Libraries were prepared by immunoSEQ multiplex PCR; TCRdb keeps only in-frame clonotypes and omits some of them. Of under 300,000 clones detected, about nine tenths appear once; the ten largest clones hold roughly 1.5%. The material sequenced was PBMCs. The source of these receptors is a girl under 10 years old in good health and CMV-seronegative.

V and J are TRBV10-2 and TRBJ2-3; TRBD1 matches 12 bases. CDR1 and CDR2 from the germline V gene are WSHSY and SAAADI. This CDR3 is built from 16 residues. Germline trimming cut 0 bases from V and 7 bases from J; bases unmatched to any gene: 5. In nucleotides, the CDR3 is TGCGCCAGCAGTGAGTCGGGGACAGGGGGCTCGAATACGCAGTATTTT. The encoded protein is CASSESGTGGSNTQYF.

V usage is TRBV9 and J usage is TRBJ2-2; D is uncertain. Deletions cut 4 bases from V and 2 bases from J, with 9 bases between. Germline CDR1 reads SGDLS; CDR2 reads YYNGEE. This CDR3 has 14 residues. This CDR3 is CASSSTDNTGELFF. The CDR3 nucleotides read TGTGCCAGCAGCTCCACAGACAACACCGGGGAGCTGTTTTTT. Looking up the rest from reference TRBV9 and TRBJ2-2 gives the full variable domain: DSGVTQTPKHLITATGQRVTLRCSPRSGDLSVYWYQQSLDQGLQFLIQYYNGEERAKGNILERFSAQQFPDLHSELNLSSLELGDSALYFCASSSTDNTGELFFGEGSRLTVL.

The V call is TRBV5-1, the J call TRBJ1-1; 7 positions agree with TRBD1. Germline V lookup: CDR1 SGHRS, CDR2 YFSETQ. V dropped 0 bases and J dropped 7; count of bases not matched to a gene: 6. The CDR3 totals 14 residues. CDR3 region: CASSLASRDSEAFF. In DNA form, the CDR3 reads TGCGCCAGCAGCTTGGCCTCCCGGGACAGTGAAGCTTTCTTT.

For this clone: Different DNA sequences within this sample yield the same CDR3. The chain couples TRBV2 to TRBJ2-5; 7 nucleotides match TRBD2. V was clipped by 3 bases and J by 2 bases; unmatched bases: 0. This CDR3 has 13 residues. Germline V gene lookup returns CDR1 SNHLY and CDR2 FYNNEI. This CDR3 is CASSEGGQETQYF. CDR3 DNA sequence: TGTGCCAGCAGTGAGGGGGGGCAAGAGACCCAGTACTTC. Full variable domain (outside the CDR3, taken from reference TRBV2 and TRBJ2-5): EPEVTQTPSHQVTQMGQEVILRCVPISNHLYFYWYRQILGQKVEFLVSFYNNEISEKSEIFDDQFSVERPDGSNFTLKIRSTKLEDSAMYFCASSEGGQETQYFGPGTRLLVL.

For the CDR3, the DNA is TGTGCCACCAGCAGACGGGGACAGGGGAACTACGAGCAGTACTTC. This translates into CATSRRGQGNYEQYF. The chain joins TRBV15 to TRBJ2-7; 10 bases fit TRBD1. This CDR3 has 15 amino acids. The junction had 4 bases not matched to a gene; V was cut back by 2 bases and J by 3 bases. Germline assignment: CDR1 LNHNV and CDR2 YYDKDF (reference sequence).

V is TRBV6-5 and J is TRBJ2-2, with TRBD1 identical over 8 bases. Germline loops: CDR1 MNHEY, CDR2 SVGAGI. The CDR3 contains 15 residues. The V gene end was trimmed by 8 bases and the J gene end by 1 base; junction bases not matched to a gene: 6. The CDR3 sequence: CASRSGTGNTGELFF. The CDR3 nucleotides read TGTGCCAGCCGGTCAGGGACAGGGAACACCGGGGAGCTGTTTTTT.

This chain uses TRBV5-6 with TRBJ2-7; D is possibly TRBD2 (5 bases). Trimming stripped 3 bases from V and 1 base from J, with 17 bases between. CDR3 length: 16 amino acids. The germline V gene encodes CDR1 SGHDT and CDR2 YYEEEE. The CDR3 region has the DNA TGTGCCAGCAGCTCTGCCAGAATAAGCGGTTCCTACGAGCAGTACTTC. Protein product: CASSSARISGSYEQYF.

V is TRBV27 and J is TRBJ1-1; perhaps TRBD1 as D (6 bases). This CDR3 comprises 17 residues. Germline CDR1 and CDR2: MNHEY and SMNVEV (reference sequence). Trimming removed 2 bases from V and 0 bases from J, with 16 bases in between. The CDR3 DNA reads as TGTGCCAGCAGTTTAAAACAACAGGGTACTTTGAACACTGAAGCTTTCTTT. Translated: CASSLKQQGTLNTEAFF.